These 9 T cell receptor beta chains came from one sample sequenced in a study of T cell repertoires in cytomegalovirus infection. From the reads, TCRdb called clonotypes with MiXCR, one entry per CDR3 protein. The sample has around 310,000 distinct CDR3 sequences, 15% to 20% seen once; the top ten hold around 11%. Material: PBMCs. The receptor source for this set is a human donor in good health (CMV status not recorded). Some clones in this sample may be carry-over from other donors' samples.

In its sample, this clonotype was seen many times. The genes are TRBV7-2 and TRBJ1-1; D ambiguous. The CDR3 runs to 13 residues. Trimming left V 1 base short and J 7 bases short, with 10 bases between. The germline V gene has CDR1 SGHTA and CDR2 FQGNSA. The CDR3 loop reads CASSLEGWGEAFF. CDR3 in DNA: TGTGCCAGCAGCTTAGAGGGTTGGGGTGAAGCTTTCTTT. Based on the CDR3 plus reference TRBV7-2 and TRBJ1-1, the full variable domain is GAGVSQSPSNKVTEKGKDVELRCDPISGHTALYWYRQSLGQGLEFLIYFQGNSAPDKSGLPSDRFSAERTGGSVSTLTIQRTQQEDSAVYLCASSLEGWGEAFFGQGTRLTVV.

A few counts support this clonotype. The chain has TRBV19 and TRBJ1-4, with a weak D call TRBD1 (5 bases). Between the trimmed V and J ends, which lost 3 bases and 0 bases, there was a span of 8 bases. CDR1 and CDR2 from the germline V gene are LNHDA and SQIVND (reference sequence). The CDR3 sequence is 15 residues long. In DNA, the CDR3 is TGTGCCAGTAGTATTCAGGGAGCAACTAATGAAAAACTGTTTTTT. Residues: CASSIQGATNEKLFF.

This clonotype was observed at least ten times. This chain links TRBV4-2 with TRBJ2-7; 11 bases match TRBD1. J was trimmed by 3 bases and V by 1 base; bases with no gene match: 2. Germline values: CDR1 LGHNA, CDR2 YNFKEQ. This CDR3 has 15 residues. CDR3 in DNA: TGTGCCAGCAGCCAAGCCGGGACAGGGGGCTACGAGCAGTACTTC. Its translation is CASSQAGTGGYEQYF.

The chain employs TRBV19 and TRBJ2-5; 12 bases fit TRBD1. J was trimmed by 5 bases and V by 10 bases; bases with no gene match: 8. Germline CDR1 and CDR2: LNHDA and SQIVND (reference sequence). CDR3 length: 14 amino acids. The CDR3 DNA reads TGTGCCACCCGGGGACAGGGGGCCTGGGAGACCCAGTACTTC. Translation gives CATRGQGAWETQYF.

This clonotype was seen ten or more times. The rearrangement links TRBV12-3 or TRBV12-4 to TRBJ2-2, with TRBD1 as a possible D gene (6 bases). This CDR3 has 15 residues. V lost 3 bases, J lost 0 bases, and 8 bases lay in between. In DNA form, the CDR3 reads TGTGCCAGCAGTTTCAGGGGTACGAACACCGGGGAGCTGTTTTTT. It yields the protein CASSFRGTNTGELFF.

The sample holds a few counts of this clonotype. This chain connects TRBV28 to TRBJ2-7, with D maybe TRBD2 (5 bases). V gave up 6 bases and J gave up 1 base, with 16 bases separating them. The CDR3 runs to 15 residues. Germline lookup yields CDR1 MDHEN and CDR2 SYDVKM. The CDR3 coding sequence is TGTGCCAGCAGCACGCGGGCCAGAGGATCCTACGAGCAGTACTTC. It yields the protein CASSTRARGSYEQYF.

This clonotype was detected only once. This chain connects TRBV9 to TRBJ2-5, with D maybe TRBD2 (6 bases). V lost 0 bases and J lost 4, with 16 bases in between. This CDR3 region has 16 residues. Germline assignment: CDR1 SGDLS and CDR2 YYNGEE. The CDR3 loop reads CASSVEGGGPGETQYF. In nucleotides, the CDR3 is TGTGCCAGCAGCGTAGAGGGAGGAGGCCCCGGAGAGACCCAGTACTTC.

There are many counts of this clonotype. The chain is built from TRBV7-2 and TRBJ1-1, with TRBD1 matching over 7 bases. There are 14 residues in the CDR3. CDR1 is SGHTA, CDR2 FQGNSA, per germline. The junction had 3 bases not matched to a gene; V was cut back by 5 bases and J by 0 bases. As DNA, the CDR3 is TGTGCCAGCAGCCCGACAGGGATGAACACTGAAGCTTTCTTT. It codes for CASSPTGMNTEAFF.

There are a few counts of this clonotype. CDR3 sequence: CASSLTPFATGELFF. The DNA for the CDR3 is TGTGCCAGCAGTCTTACCCCCTTCGCGACCGGGGAGCTGTTTTTT. This chain joins TRBV6-5 and TRBJ2-2; D gene uncertain. V was shortened by 5 bases and J by 5 bases, with 15 bases between the two germline ends. CDR1 is MNHEY and CDR2 is SVGAGI in the germline V gene. The CDR3 has 15 residues.